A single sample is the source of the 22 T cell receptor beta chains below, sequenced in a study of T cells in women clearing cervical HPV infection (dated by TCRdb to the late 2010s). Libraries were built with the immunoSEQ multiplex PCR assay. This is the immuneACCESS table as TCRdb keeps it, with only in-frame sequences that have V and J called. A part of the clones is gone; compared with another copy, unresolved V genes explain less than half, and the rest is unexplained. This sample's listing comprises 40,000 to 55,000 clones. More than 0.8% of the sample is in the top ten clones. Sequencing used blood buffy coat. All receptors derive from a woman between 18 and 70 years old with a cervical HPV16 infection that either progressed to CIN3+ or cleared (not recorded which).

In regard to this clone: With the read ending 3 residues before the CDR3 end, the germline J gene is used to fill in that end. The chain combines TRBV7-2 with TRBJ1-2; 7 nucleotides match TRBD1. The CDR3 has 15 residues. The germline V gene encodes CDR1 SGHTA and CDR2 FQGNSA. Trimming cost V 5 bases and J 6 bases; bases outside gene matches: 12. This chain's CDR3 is CASSLSQQGWDGYTF. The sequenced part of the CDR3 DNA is TGTGCCAGCAGCCTAAGCCAACAGGGGTGGGATGGC.

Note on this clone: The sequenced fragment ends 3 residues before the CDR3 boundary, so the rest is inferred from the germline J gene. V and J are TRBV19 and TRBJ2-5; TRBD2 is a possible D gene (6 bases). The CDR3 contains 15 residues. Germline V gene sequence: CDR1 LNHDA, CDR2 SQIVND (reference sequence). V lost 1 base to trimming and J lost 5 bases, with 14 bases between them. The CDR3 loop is CASSIGGTASETQYF. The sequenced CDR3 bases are TGTGCCAGTAGTATAGGCGGGACTGCCAGCGAGACC.

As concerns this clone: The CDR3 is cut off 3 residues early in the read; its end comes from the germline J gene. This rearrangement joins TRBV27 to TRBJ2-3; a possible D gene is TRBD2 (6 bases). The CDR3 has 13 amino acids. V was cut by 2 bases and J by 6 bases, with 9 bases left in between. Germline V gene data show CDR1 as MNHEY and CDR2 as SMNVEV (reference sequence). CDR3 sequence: CASSLDRGDTQYF. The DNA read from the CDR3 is TGTGCCAGCAGTTTAGACCGGGGGGATACG.

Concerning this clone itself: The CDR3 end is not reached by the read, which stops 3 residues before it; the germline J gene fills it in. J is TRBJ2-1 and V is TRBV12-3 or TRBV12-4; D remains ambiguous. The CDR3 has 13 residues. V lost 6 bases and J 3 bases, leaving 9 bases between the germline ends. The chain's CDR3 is CASRETRYNEQFF. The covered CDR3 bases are TGTGCCAGCAGAGAGACACGCTACAATGAG.

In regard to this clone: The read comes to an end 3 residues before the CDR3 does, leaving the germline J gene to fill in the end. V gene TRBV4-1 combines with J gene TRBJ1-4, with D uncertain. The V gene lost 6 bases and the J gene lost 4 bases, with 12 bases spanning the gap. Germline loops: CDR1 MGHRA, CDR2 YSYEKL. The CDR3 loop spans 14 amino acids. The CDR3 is CASSPTVNNEKLFF. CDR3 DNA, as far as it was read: TGCGCCAGCAGTCCGACTGTGAATAATGAAAAA.

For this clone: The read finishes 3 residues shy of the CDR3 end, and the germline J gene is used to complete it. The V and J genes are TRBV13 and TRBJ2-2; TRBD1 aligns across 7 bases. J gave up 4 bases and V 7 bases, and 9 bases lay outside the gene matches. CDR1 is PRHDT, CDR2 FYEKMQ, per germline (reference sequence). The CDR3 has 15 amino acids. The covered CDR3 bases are TGTGCCAGCAACAGAAGGGGGCGAGTCACCGGGGAG. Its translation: CASNRRGRVTGE. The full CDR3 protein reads CASNRRGRVTGELFF.

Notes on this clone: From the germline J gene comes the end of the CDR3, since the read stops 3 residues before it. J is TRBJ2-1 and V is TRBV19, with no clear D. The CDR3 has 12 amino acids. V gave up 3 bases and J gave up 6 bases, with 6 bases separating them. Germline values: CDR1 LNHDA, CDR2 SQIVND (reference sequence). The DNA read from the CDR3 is TGTGCCAGTAGTATTGGCGGCAATGAG. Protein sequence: CASSIGGNE. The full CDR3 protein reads CASSIGGNEQFF.

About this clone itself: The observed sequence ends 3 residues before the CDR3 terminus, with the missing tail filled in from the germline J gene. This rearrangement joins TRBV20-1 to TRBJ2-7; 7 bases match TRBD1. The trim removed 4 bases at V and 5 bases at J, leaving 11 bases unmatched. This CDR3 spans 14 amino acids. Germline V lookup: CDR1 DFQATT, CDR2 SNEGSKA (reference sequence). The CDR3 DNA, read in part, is TGCAGTGCTACCCGAGGGGGCCCACTTGACGAG. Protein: CSATRGGPLDE. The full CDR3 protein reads CSATRGGPLDEQYF.

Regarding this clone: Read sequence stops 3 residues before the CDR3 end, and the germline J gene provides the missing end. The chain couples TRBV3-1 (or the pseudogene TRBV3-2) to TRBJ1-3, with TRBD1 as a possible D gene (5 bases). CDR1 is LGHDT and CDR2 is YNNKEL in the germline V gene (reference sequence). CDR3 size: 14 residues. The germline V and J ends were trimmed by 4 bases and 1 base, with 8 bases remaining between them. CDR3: CASSPGGSGNTIYF. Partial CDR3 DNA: TGTGCCAGCAGCCCCGGGGGGTCTGGAAACACC.

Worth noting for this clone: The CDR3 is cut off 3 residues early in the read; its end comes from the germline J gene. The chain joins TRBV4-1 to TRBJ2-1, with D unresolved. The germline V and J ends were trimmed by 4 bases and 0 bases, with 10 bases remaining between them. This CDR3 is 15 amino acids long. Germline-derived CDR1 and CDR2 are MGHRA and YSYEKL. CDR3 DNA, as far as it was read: TGCGCCAGCAGCCCTGCATCTACCTCCTACAATGAG. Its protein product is CASSPASTSYNE. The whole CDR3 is CASSPASTSYNEQFF.

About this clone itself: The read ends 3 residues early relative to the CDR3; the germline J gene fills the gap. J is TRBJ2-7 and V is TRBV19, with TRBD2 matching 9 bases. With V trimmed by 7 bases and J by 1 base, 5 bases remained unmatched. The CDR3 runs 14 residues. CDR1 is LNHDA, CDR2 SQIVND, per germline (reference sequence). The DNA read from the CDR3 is TGTGCCAGTAATGGCGGGGGGGCTTCCTACGAG. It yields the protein CASNGGGASYE. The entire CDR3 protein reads CASNGGGASYEQYF. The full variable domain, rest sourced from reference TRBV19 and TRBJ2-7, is DGGITQSPKYLFRKEGQNVTLSCEQNLNHDAMYWYRQDPGQGLRLIYYSQIVNDFQKGDIAEGYSVSREKKESFPLTVTSAQKNPTAFYLCASNGGGASYEQYFGPGTRLTVT.

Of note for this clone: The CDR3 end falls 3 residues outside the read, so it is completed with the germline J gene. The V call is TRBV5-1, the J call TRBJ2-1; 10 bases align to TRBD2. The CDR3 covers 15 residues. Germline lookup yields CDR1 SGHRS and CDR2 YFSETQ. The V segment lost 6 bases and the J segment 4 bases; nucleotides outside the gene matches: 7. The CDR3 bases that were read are TGCGCCAGCACCATAGCGGGGGGCGTTTACAATGAG. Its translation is CASTIAGGVYNE. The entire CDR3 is CASTIAGGVYNEQFF. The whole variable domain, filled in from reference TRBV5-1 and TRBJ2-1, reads KAGVTQTPRYLIKTRGQQVTLSCSPISGHRSVSWYQQTPGQGLQFLFEYFSETQRNKGNFPGRFSGRQFSNSRSEMNVSTLELGDSALYLCASTIAGGVYNEQFFGPGTRLTVL.

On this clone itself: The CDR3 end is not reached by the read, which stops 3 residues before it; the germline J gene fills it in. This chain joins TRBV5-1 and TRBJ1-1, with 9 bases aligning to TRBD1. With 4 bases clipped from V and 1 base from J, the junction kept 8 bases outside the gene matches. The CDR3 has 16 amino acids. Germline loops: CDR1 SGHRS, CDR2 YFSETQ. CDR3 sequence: CASSLGTGWGNTEAFF. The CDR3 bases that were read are TGCGCCAGCAGCCTCGGGACAGGGTGGGGGAACACTGAA. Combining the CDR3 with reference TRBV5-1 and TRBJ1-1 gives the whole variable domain KAGVTQTPRYLIKTRGQQVTLSCSPISGHRSVSWYQQTPGQGLQFLFEYFSETQRNKGNFPGRFSGRQFSNSRSEMNVSTLELGDSALYLCASSLGTGWGNTEAFFGQGTRLTVV.

The covered CDR3 bases are TGTGCCACCAGCAGGGACAGATCTAGCACAGATACG. Protein sequence: CATSRDRSSTDT. The CDR3, in full, reads CATSRDRSSTDTQYF. V and J are TRBV24-1 and TRBJ2-3, with 7 bases aligning to TRBD1. The read falls 3 residues short of the CDR3 end, and the missing part is taken from the germline J gene. With V trimmed by 7 bases and J by 0 bases, 6 bases remained unmatched. This CDR3 is 15 amino acids long. The germline gives CDR1 KGHDR, CDR2 SFDVKD.

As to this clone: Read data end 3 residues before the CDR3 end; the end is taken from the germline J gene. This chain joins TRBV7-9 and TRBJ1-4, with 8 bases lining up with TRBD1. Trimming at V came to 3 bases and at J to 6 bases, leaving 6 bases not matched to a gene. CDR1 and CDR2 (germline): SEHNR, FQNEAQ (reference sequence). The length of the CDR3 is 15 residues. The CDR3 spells CASSFGQGVDEKLFF. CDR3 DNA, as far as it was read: TGTGCCAGCAGCTTTGGACAGGGTGTGGATGAAAAA. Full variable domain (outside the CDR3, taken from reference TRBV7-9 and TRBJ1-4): DTGVSQNPRHKITKRGQNVTFRCDPISEHNRLYWYRQTLGQGPEFLTYFQNEAQLEKSRLLSDRFSAERPKGSFSTLEIQRTEQGDSAMYLCASSFGQGVDEKLFFGSGTQLSVL.

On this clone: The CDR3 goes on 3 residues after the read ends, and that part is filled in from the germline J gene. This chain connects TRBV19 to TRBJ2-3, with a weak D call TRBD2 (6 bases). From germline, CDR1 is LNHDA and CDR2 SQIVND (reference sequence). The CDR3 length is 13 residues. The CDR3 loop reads CASSIPGGETQYF. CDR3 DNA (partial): TGTGCCAGTAGTATACCCGGAGGGGAGACG.

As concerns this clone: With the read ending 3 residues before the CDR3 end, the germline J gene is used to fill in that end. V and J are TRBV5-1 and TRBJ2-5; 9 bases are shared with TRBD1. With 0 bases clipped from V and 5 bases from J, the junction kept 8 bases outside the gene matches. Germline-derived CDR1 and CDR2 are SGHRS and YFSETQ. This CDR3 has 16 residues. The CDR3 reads CASSLDIQGAGETQYF. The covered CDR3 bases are TGCGCCAGCAGCTTGGACATACAGGGGGCAGGGGAGACC.

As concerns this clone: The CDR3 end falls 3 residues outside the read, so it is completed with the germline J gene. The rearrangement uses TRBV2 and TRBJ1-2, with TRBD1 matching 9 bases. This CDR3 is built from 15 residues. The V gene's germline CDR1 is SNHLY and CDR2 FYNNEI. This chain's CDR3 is CASSPDRGRSDDYTF. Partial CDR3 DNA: TGTGCCAGCAGTCCGGACAGGGGAAGATCCGATGAC.

CDR3 DNA, as far as it was read: TGTGCCAGCAGCTTAAAGGTGAACACTGAA. Amino acid sequence: CASSLKVNTE. The whole CDR3 region reads CASSLKVNTEAFF. This chain connects TRBV7-9 to TRBJ1-1; no reliable D call. With the read ending 3 residues before the CDR3 end, the germline J gene is used to fill in that end. Trimming removed 2 bases from V and 0 bases from J, with 4 bases in between. Looked up from germline, CDR1 is SEHNR and CDR2 is FQNEAQ (reference sequence). The CDR3 is made up of 13 amino acids.

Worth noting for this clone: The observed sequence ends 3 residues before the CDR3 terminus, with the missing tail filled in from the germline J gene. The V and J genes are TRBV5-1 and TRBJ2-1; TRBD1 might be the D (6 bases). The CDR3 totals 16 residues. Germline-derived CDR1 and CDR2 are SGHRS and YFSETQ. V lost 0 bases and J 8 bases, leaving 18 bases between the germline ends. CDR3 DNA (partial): TGCGCCAGCAGCTTGGCCCCCGGGGACATCGGGGATGAG. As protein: CASSLAPGDIGDE. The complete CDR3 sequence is CASSLAPGDIGDEQFF.

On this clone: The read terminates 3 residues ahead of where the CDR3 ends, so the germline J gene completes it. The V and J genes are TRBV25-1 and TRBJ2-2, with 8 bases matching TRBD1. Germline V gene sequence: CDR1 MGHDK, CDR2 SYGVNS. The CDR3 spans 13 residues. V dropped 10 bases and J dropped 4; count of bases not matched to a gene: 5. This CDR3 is CATATGATGELFF. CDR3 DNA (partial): TGTGCCACCGCGACAGGGGCCACCGGGGAG.

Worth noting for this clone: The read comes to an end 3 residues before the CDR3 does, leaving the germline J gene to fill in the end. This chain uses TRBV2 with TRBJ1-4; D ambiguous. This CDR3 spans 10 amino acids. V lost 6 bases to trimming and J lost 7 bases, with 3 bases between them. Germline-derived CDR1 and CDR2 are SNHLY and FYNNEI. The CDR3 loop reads CASSREKLFF. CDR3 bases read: TGTGCCAGCAGCCGTGAAAAA.